A selection of T cell receptor beta chains follows, all from one sample in a study of OX40 agonist ivuxolimab in advanced cancers. Only in-frame clones appear in the TCRdb table, and some are missing; sequencing was by immunoSEQ multiplex PCR. The repertoire holds about 41,000 clones, with around 87% as singletons. Sample: CD4+ or CD8+ T cells sorted from blood, taken in a trial of the OX40 agonist ivuxolimab. The receptors were sampled from an adult with an advanced solid tumor such as melanoma, head and neck, liver or kidney cancer. Each CDR3 is given with its conserved first and last residue. Each record gives: V gene, clone size, D gene, J gene, CDR3 DNA, CDR3 protein. A D gene is named only where the DNA matches it firmly. A clone size is listed for some rows: how often the clone was seen (once, few, many), or a class if it is expanded.

v_call: TRBV28; clone_size: .; d_call: .; j_call: TRBJ1-5; cdr3_nt: TGTGCCAGCAGTTCCGCAGGGTCGGGCAATCAGCCCCAGCATTTT; cdr3_aa: CASSSAGSGNQPQHF
v_call: TRBV15; clone_size: .; d_call: .; j_call: TRBJ1-2; cdr3_nt: TGTGCCACCAGCAGAGGCTGGACAGCCTATGGCTACACCTTC; cdr3_aa: CATSRGWTAYGYTF
v_call: TRBV7-9; clone_size: .; d_call: .; j_call: TRBJ2-1; cdr3_nt: TGTGCCAGCAGCCCCAGGGACGTTTACAATGAGCAGTTCTTC; cdr3_aa: CASSPRDVYNEQFF
v_call: TRBV5-6; clone_size: once; d_call: .; j_call: TRBJ2-7; cdr3_nt: TGTGCCAGCAGCCCCGGGAGCAGGGAGCTCTACGAGCAGTACTTC; cdr3_aa: CASSPGSRELYEQYF
v_call: TRBV9; clone_size: .; d_call: .; j_call: TRBJ1-3; cdr3_nt: TGTGCCAGCAGCGTATCCACGGACGGGGGCCCGTCTGGAAACACCATATATTTT; cdr3_aa: CASSVSTDGGPSGNTIYF
v_call: TRBV9; clone_size: few; d_call: .; j_call: TRBJ2-5; cdr3_nt: TGTGCCAGCAGCGTAGAAGGGATAGAGACCCAGTACTTC; cdr3_aa: CASSVEGIETQYF
v_call: TRBV28; clone_size: .; d_call: .; j_call: TRBJ2-4; cdr3_nt: TGTGCCAGCAGGACCGGGCAAAACATTCAGTACTTC; cdr3_aa: CASRTGQNIQYF
v_call: TRBV9; clone_size: .; d_call: TRBD2; j_call: TRBJ2-7; cdr3_nt: TGTGCCAGCAGCGTAGCTAGCGGGAGCGGCGAGCAGTACTTC; cdr3_aa: CASSVASGSGEQYF
v_call: TRBV5-6; clone_size: .; d_call: .; j_call: TRBJ2-3; cdr3_nt: TGTGCCAGCAGCTTGGACCAGCGGTCCGATACGCAGTATTTT; cdr3_aa: CASSLDQRSDTQYF
v_call: TRBV27; clone_size: once; d_call: TRBD2; j_call: TRBJ2-7; cdr3_nt: TGTGCCAGCAGTTTATTAGCGGGACCGGGGGGCGACGAGCAGTACTTC; cdr3_aa: CASSLLAGPGGDEQYF
v_call: TRBV30; clone_size: .; d_call: .; j_call: TRBJ1-1; cdr3_nt: TGTGCCTGGAGGGGCGCGGGCCCCGCTAGCCAGGCTTTCTTT; cdr3_aa: CAWRGAGPASQAFF
v_call: TRBV9; clone_size: .; d_call: .; j_call: TRBJ2-5; cdr3_nt: TGTGCCAGCAGCGTCACCTCAGGGAGGGGGGAGACCCAGTACTTC; cdr3_aa: CASSVTSGRGETQYF
v_call: TRBV2; clone_size: few; d_call: TRBD2; j_call: TRBJ2-1; cdr3_nt: TGTGCCAGCAGTCGACTAGCGGGAGTTCATAATGAGCAGTTCTTC; cdr3_aa: CASSRLAGVHNEQFF
v_call: TRBV7-2; clone_size: .; d_call: TRBD1; j_call: TRBJ1-5; cdr3_nt: TGTGCCAGCAGCTTATCCCACAGGGGAGGGAGCAATCAGCCCCAGCATTTT; cdr3_aa: CASSLSHRGGSNQPQHF
v_call: TRBV6-5; clone_size: .; d_call: TRBD1; j_call: TRBJ1-2; cdr3_nt: TGTGCCAGCAGCCAACAGGGGGCCCGGCCCTATGGCTACACCTTC; cdr3_aa: CASSQQGARPYGYTF
v_call: TRBV5-5; clone_size: once; d_call: TRBD1; j_call: TRBJ2-7; cdr3_nt: TGTGCCAGCAGCTTGAGTGGACAGGGCTACGAGCAGTACTTC; cdr3_aa: CASSLSGQGYEQYF
v_call: TRBV2; clone_size: .; d_call: TRBD2; j_call: TRBJ2-7; cdr3_nt: TGTGCCAGCAGTGAACGTCTAGCGGAGACCTACGAGCAGTACTTC; cdr3_aa: CASSERLAETYEQYF
v_call: TRBV27; clone_size: .; d_call: .; j_call: TRBJ1-3; cdr3_nt: TGTGCCAGCAGTGCCAGAGGGGGCTCTGGAAACACCATATATTTT; cdr3_aa: CASSARGGSGNTIYF
v_call: TRBV15; clone_size: few; d_call: .; j_call: TRBJ1-1; cdr3_nt: TGTGCCACCAGCACCCCTGGGCAGGTGGAAGCTTTCTTT; cdr3_aa: CATSTPGQVEAFF
v_call: TRBV30; clone_size: .; d_call: TRBD1; j_call: TRBJ2-1; cdr3_nt: TGTGCCTGGAGTGGGGGCAGGGGGCACAATGAGCAGTTCTTC; cdr3_aa: CAWSGGRGHNEQFF
v_call: TRBV30; clone_size: .; d_call: .; j_call: TRBJ1-6; cdr3_nt: TGTGCCTGGAGTGTTTCTCTGGGCTATAATTCACCCCTCCACTTT; cdr3_aa: CAWSVSLGYNSPLHF
v_call: TRBV19; clone_size: .; d_call: TRBD1; j_call: TRBJ1-1; cdr3_nt: TGTGCCAGTAAACCGCGCCGGGACAGGGAGTCCGAAGCTTTCTTT; cdr3_aa: CASKPRRDRESEAFF
v_call: TRBV6-5; clone_size: .; d_call: .; j_call: TRBJ2-3; cdr3_nt: TGTGCCATCCGTCAGAGCGGCACAGATACGCAGTATTTT; cdr3_aa: CAIRQSGTDTQYF
v_call: TRBV29-1; clone_size: .; d_call: TRBD1; j_call: TRBJ2-2; cdr3_nt: TGCAGCGCCGCCGGGACAGGTTTCCCGGAGCTGTTTTTT; cdr3_aa: CSAAGTGFPELFF
v_call: TRBV29-1; clone_size: few; d_call: .; j_call: TRBJ1-2; cdr3_nt: TGCAGCGTTAAGTACAGGGATTGGAGTGGCTACACCTTC; cdr3_aa: CSVKYRDWSGYTF
v_call: TRBV6-5; clone_size: .; d_call: .; j_call: TRBJ1-1; cdr3_nt: TGTGCCAGCCGGACAGACTGGAACACTGAAGCTTTCTTT; cdr3_aa: CASRTDWNTEAFF
v_call: TRBV7-9; clone_size: .; d_call: .; j_call: TRBJ2-7; cdr3_nt: TGTGCCAGCAGCTTGACGGGATACGAGCAGTACTTC; cdr3_aa: CASSLTGYEQYF
v_call: TRBV6-6; clone_size: .; d_call: .; j_call: TRBJ2-7; cdr3_nt: TGTGCCAGCCGCCCGGGGGACCTAACCTACGAGCAGTACTTC; cdr3_aa: CASRPGDLTYEQYF
v_call: TRBV21-1; clone_size: .; d_call: .; j_call: TRBJ2-7; cdr3_nt: TGTGCCAGCAGCAAAGGGAGTCTAGCGGGAGAATACGAGCAGTACTTC; cdr3_aa: CASSKGSLAGEYEQYF
v_call: TRBV6-1; clone_size: .; d_call: .; j_call: TRBJ1-2; cdr3_nt: TGTGCCAGTCGGACAGTGGACTATGGCTACACCTTC; cdr3_aa: CASRTVDYGYTF
v_call: TRBV7-9; clone_size: .; d_call: TRBD2; j_call: TRBJ2-5; cdr3_nt: TGTGCCAGTGCGGGACTAGCGGGAGGAGAGACCCAGTACTTC; cdr3_aa: CASAGLAGGETQYF
v_call: TRBV10-3; clone_size: .; d_call: .; j_call: TRBJ2-1; cdr3_nt: TGTGCCATCAGTGAGTCGACGTCTAGCGCCAAAAATGAGCAGTTCTTC; cdr3_aa: CAISESTSSAKNEQFF
v_call: TRBV10-3; clone_size: .; d_call: TRBD2; j_call: TRBJ2-1; cdr3_nt: TGTGCCATCAGTGGGACTAGCGGGAGGGTGAATGAGCAGTTCTTC; cdr3_aa: CAISGTSGRVNEQFF
v_call: TRBV19; clone_size: once; d_call: .; j_call: TRBJ2-1; cdr3_nt: TGTGCCAGTAGCATCCTTCGGACAGTATACAATGAGCAGTTCTTC; cdr3_aa: CASSILRTVYNEQFF
v_call: TRBV6-5; clone_size: .; d_call: .; j_call: TRBJ1-1; cdr3_nt: TGTGCCAGCACCGACGGGGTGGCTGAAGCTTTCTTT; cdr3_aa: CASTDGVAEAFF
v_call: TRBV6-1; clone_size: .; d_call: .; j_call: TRBJ2-7; cdr3_nt: TGTGCCAGCAGCCCCGGAGGCAGGACCTACGAGCAGTACTTC; cdr3_aa: CASSPGGRTYEQYF
v_call: TRBV11-1; clone_size: .; d_call: .; j_call: TRBJ2-5; cdr3_nt: TGTGCCAGCAGCTTTTCCGTCCAAGAGACCCAGTACTTC; cdr3_aa: CASSFSVQETQYF
v_call: TRBV19; clone_size: .; d_call: .; j_call: TRBJ2-1; cdr3_nt: TGTGCCAGTAGTACCGAACTAATCCCCAATGAGCAGTTCTTC; cdr3_aa: CASSTELIPNEQFF
v_call: TRBV11-1; clone_size: .; d_call: .; j_call: TRBJ1-1; cdr3_nt: TGTGCCAGCAGCCAACAGGGAGGGGCCTACACTGAAGCTTTCTTT; cdr3_aa: CASSQQGGAYTEAFF
v_call: TRBV21-1; clone_size: medium-sized; d_call: .; j_call: TRBJ2-7; cdr3_nt: TGTGCCAGCAGCAGGGTCGAAAGGCGACAGAAAAAAGTCAACTACGAGCAGTACTTC; cdr3_aa: CASSRVERRQKKVNYEQYF
v_call: TRBV14; clone_size: .; d_call: .; j_call: TRBJ1-4; cdr3_nt: TGTGCCAGCAGCCAGAGGGTCGGGGAAAAACTGTTTTTT; cdr3_aa: CASSQRVGEKLFF
v_call: TRBV2; clone_size: .; d_call: .; j_call: TRBJ1-4; cdr3_nt: TGTGCCAGCAGTGAAAATGAAAAACTGTTTTTT; cdr3_aa: CASSENEKLFF
v_call: TRBV9; clone_size: .; d_call: .; j_call: TRBJ2-7; cdr3_nt: TGTGCCAGCAGCGCCGAGCCGACCCGAGCCTACGAGCAGTACTTC; cdr3_aa: CASSAEPTRAYEQYF